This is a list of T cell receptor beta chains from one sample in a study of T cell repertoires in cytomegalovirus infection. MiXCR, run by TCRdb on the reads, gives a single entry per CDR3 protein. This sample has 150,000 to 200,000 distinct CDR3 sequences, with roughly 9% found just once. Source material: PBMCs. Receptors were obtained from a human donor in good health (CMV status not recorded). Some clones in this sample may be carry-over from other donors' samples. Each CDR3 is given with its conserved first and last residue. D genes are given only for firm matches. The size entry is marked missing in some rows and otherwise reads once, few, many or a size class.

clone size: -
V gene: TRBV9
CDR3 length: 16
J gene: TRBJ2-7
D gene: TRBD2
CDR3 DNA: TGTGCCAGCAGCGCCCCCGGGACTAGCGGGACCACAGAGCAGTACTTC
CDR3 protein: CASSAPGTSGTTEQYF

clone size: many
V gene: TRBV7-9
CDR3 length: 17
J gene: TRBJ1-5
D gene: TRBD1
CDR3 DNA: TGTGCCAGCAGCCTATCCAGGGGGGTACGGGAGGATCAGCCCCAGCATTTT
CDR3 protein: CASSLSRGVREDQPQHF

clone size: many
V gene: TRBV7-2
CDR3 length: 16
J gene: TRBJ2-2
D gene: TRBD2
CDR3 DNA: TGTGCCAGCAGCATTACCGGGACTAGCGGAACCGGGGAGCTGTTTTTT
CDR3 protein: CASSITGTSGTGELFF

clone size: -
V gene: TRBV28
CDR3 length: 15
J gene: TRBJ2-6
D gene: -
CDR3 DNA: TGTGCCAGCAGTTTAGACGGCTCTGGGGCCAACGTCCTGACTTTC
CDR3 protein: CASSLDGSGANVLTF

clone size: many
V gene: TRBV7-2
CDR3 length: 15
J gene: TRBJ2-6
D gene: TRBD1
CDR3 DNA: TGTGCCAGCAGCGCGGACAGGGCTGGGGCCAACGTCCTGACTTTC
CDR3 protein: CASSADRAGANVLTF

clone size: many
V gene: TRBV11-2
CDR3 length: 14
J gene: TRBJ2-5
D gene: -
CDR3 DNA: TGTGCCAGCAGCTTAGTTGGGTACCAAGAGACCCAGTACTTC
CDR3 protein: CASSLVGYQETQYF

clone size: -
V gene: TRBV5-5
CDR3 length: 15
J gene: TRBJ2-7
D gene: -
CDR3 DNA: TGTGCCAGCAGCCCCCTAGTGAGAGACTCCTACGAGCAGTACTTC
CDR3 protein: CASSPLVRDSYEQYF

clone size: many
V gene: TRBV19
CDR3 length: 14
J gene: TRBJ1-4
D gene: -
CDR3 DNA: TGTGCCAGTAGTACCTCCGGACGGAATGAAAAACTGTTTTTT
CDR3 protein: CASSTSGRNEKLFF

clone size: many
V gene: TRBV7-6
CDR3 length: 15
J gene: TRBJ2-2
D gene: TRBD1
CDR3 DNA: TGTGCCAGCAGCCTGGACAGGTCGACCACCGGGGAGCTGTTTTTT
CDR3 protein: CASSLDRSTTGELFF

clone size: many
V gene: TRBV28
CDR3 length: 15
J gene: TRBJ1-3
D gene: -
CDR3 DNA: TGTGCCAGCAGTTCCCCCCCCGTCTCTGGAAACACCATATATTTT
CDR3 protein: CASSSPPVSGNTIYF

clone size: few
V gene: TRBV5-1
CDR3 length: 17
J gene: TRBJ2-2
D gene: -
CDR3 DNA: TGCGCCAGCAGCTTGTGGGCTAGCGATCCGAACACCGGGGAGCTGTTTTTT
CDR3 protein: CASSLWASDPNTGELFF

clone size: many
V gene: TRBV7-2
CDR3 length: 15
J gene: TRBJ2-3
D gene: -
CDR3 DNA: TGTGCCAGCAGCTTAGGGGCGGGACACACAGATACGCAGTATTTT
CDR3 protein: CASSLGAGHTDTQYF

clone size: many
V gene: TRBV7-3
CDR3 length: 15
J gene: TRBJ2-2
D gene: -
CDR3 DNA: TGTGCCAGCAGCTTGGGACTTTGGAACACCGGGGAGCTGTTTTTT
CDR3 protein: CASSLGLWNTGELFF

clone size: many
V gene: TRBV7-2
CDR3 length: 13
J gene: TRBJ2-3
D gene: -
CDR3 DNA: TGTGCCAGCAGCCCTCCTAGCACAGATACGCAGTATTTT
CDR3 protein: CASSPPSTDTQYF

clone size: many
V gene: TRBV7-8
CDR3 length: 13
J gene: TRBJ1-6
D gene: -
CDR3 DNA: TGTGCCAGCAGCTACAAGATCGATTCACCCCTCCACTTT
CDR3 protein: CASSYKIDSPLHF

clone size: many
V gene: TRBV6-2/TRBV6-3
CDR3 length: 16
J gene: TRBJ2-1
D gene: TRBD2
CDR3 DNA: TGTGCCAGCATTACTCCAGGGACTAGCGGATACAATGAGCAGTTCTTC
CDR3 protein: CASITPGTSGYNEQFF

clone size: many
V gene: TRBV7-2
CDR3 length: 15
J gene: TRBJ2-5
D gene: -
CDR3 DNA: TGTGCCAGCAGCTTAAGGTACGGGTACCAAGAGACCCAGTACTTC
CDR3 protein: CASSLRYGYQETQYF

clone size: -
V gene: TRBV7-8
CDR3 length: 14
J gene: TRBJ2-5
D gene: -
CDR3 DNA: TGTGCCAGCAGCTCTCACAGGGATGTGGAGACCCAGTACTTC
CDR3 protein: CASSSHRDVETQYF

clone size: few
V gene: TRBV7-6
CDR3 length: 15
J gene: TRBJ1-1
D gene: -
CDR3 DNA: TGTGCCAGCAGCTTCCGACTTTCAACCCTCACTGAAGCTTTCTTT
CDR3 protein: CASSFRLSTLTEAFF

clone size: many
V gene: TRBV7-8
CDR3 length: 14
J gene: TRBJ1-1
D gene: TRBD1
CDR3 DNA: TGTGCCAGCAGCTTGACAGGGGGCGAAACTGAAGCTTTCTTT
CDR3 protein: CASSLTGGETEAFF

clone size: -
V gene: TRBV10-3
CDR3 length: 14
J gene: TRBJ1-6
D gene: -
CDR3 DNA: TGTGCCATCAGTGGAGGGGGGCCTAATTCACCCCTCCACTTT
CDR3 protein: CAISGGGPNSPLHF

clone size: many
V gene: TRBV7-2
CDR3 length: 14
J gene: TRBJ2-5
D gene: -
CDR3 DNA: TGTGCCAGCAGCTTAGGTGCAGCCCAAGAGACCCAGTACTTC
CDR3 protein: CASSLGAAQETQYF

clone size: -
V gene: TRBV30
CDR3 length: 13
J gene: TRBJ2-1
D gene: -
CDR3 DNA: TGTGCCTGGAGGGGCCGGCGCCACAATGAGCAGTTCTTC
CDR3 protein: CAWRGRRHNEQFF

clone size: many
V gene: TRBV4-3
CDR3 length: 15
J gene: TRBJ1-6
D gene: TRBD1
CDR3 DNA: TGCGCCAGCAGCCAAGATTCACAGGGGAATTCACCCCTCCACTTT
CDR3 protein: CASSQDSQGNSPLHF

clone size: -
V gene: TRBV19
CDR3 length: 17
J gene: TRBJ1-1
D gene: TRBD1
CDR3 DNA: TGTGCCAGTACCACGATTGGACAGGGGGCGCGAAAGACTGAAGCTTTCTTT
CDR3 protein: CASTTIGQGARKTEAFF

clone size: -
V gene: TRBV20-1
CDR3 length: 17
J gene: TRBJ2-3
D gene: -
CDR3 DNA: TGCAGTGCTAGACCCCCCAAGCAGGGGACGCAGACAGATACGCAGTATTTT
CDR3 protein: CSARPPKQGTQTDTQYF

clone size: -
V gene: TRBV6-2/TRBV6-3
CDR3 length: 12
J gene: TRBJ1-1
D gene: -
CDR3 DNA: TGTGCCAGCAGCGGGTCCTTACGACAAGCTTTCTTT
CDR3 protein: CASSGSLRQAFF

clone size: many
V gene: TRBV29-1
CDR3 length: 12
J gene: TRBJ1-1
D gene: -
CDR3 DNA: TGCAGCGGCCTTAAGGGGAACACTGAAGCTTTCTTT
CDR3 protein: CSGLKGNTEAFF

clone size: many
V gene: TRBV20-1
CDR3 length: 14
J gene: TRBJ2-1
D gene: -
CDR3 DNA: TGCAGTGCTCAGACTCCCGGGCTGAGCAATGAGCAGTTCTTC
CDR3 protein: CSAQTPGLSNEQFF

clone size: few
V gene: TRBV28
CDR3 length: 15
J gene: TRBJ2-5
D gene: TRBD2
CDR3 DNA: TGTGCCAGCAGTTTACGTGCGGGAGTTATAGAGACCCAGTACTTC
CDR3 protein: CASSLRAGVIETQYF

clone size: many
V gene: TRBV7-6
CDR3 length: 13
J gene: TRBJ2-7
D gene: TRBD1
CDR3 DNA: TGTGCCAGCAGCCCCGACAGGGGGCATAGGCAGTACTTC
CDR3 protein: CASSPDRGHRQYF

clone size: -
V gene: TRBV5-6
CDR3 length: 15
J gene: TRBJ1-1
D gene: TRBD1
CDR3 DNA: TGTGCCAGCAGCCGCGGACAGGGGAGGGTCACTGAAGCTTTCTTT
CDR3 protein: CASSRGQGRVTEAFF

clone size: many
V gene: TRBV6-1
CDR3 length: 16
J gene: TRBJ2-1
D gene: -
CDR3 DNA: TGTGCCAGCAGTGACGATGGTCGGGGAGACAAGAGTGAGCAGTTCTTC
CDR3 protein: CASSDDGRGDKSEQFF

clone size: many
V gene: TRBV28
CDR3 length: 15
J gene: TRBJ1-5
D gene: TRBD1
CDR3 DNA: TGTGCCAGCAGCCTCCGTGTAGGGGGCGATCAGCCCCAGCATTTT
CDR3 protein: CASSLRVGGDQPQHF

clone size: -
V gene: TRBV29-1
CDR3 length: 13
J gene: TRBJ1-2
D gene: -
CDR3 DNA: TGCAGCGTCATGGACCAAGGCTACTATGGCTACACCTTC
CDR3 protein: CSVMDQGYYGYTF

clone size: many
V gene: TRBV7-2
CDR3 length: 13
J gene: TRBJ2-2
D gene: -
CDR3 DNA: TGTGCCAGCAGCCGGGTTGTGACCGGGGAGCTGTTTTTT
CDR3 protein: CASSRVVTGELFF

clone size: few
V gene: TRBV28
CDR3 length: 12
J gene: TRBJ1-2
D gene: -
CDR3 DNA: TGTGCCAGCAGTTACCCCGGGAGCGCCGACTCCTTC
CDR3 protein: CASSYPGSADSF

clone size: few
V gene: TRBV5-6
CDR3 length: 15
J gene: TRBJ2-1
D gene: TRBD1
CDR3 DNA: TGTGCCAGCAGCTGGACAGGTTCCTCCTACAATGAGCAGTTCTTC
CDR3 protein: CASSWTGSSYNEQFF

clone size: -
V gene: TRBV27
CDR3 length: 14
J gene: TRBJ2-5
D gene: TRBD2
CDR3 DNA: TGTGCCAGCAGTTTACTAGCGGAGGGGGAGACCCAGTACTTC
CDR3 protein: CASSLLAEGETQYF

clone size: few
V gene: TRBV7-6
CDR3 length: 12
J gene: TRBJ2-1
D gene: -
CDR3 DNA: TGTGCCAGCAGCTTAGCGGGGAAGGAGCAGTTCTTC
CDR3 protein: CASSLAGKEQFF

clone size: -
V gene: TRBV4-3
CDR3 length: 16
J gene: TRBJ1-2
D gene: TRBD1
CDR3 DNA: TGCGCCAGCAGCCAAGAAACAGGGGGCGCGTATTATGGCTACACCTTC
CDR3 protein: CASSQETGGAYYGYTF

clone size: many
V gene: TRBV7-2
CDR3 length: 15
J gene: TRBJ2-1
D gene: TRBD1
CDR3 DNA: TGTGCCAGCAGCCTCGGACAGGGGTCCTACAATGAGCAGTTCTTC
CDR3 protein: CASSLGQGSYNEQFF

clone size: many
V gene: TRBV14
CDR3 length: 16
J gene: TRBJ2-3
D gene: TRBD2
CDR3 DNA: TGTGCCAGCAGCCGGACTAGCGGGGGCTTTTTAGATACGCAGTATTTT
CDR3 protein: CASSRTSGGFLDTQYF

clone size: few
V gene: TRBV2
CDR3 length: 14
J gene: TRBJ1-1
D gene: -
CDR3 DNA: TGTGCCAGCAGTGGTAACCAGGGGTACACTGAAGCTTTCTTT
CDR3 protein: CASSGNQGYTEAFF

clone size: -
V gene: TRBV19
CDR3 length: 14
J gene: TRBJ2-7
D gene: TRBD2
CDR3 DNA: TGTGCCACCAGACTAGCGGGGACCTCCTACGAGCAGTACTTC
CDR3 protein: CATRLAGTSYEQYF

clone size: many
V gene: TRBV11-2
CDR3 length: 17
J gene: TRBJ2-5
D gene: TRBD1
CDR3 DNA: TGTGCCAGCAGCTTAGTCGGGACAGGGGGCGGGGGGGAGACCCAGTACTTC
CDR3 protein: CASSLVGTGGGGETQYF

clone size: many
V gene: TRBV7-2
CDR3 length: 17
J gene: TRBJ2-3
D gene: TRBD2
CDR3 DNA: TGTGCCAGCAGCAGAAGCTTCCTAGCGGGACCCACAGATACGCAGTATTTT
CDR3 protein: CASSRSFLAGPTDTQYF

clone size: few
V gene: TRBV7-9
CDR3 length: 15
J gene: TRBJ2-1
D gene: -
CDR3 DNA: TGTGCCAGCAGCCCCCCGGGACGGGACTACAATGAGCAGTTCTTC
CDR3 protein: CASSPPGRDYNEQFF

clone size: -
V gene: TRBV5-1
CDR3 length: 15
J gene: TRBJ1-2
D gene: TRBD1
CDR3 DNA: TGCGCCAGCAGTCGAACACAGGGGACCGGCTATGGCTACACCTTC
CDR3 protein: CASSRTQGTGYGYTF

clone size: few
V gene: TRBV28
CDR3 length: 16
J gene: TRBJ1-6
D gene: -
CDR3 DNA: TGTGCCAGCAGCTCCCCACCTCCGAGGGGTGGCTCACCCCTCCACTTT
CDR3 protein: CASSSPPPRGGSPLHF

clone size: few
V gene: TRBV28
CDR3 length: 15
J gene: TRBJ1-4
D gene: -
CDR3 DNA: TGTGCCAGCAGTTTAAGCGACAGGAACCGTGAAAAACTGTTTTTT
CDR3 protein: CASSLSDRNREKLFF

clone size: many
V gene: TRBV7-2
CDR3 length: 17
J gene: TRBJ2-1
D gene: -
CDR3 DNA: TGTGCCAGCAGCTTAGCCCATTGGACGCCAGCCTACAATGAGCAGTTCTTC
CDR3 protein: CASSLAHWTPAYNEQFF

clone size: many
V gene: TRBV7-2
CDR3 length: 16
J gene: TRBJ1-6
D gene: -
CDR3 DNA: TGTGCCAGCAGCCCCTCAGGGTCTATTGGGAATTCACCCCTCCACTTT
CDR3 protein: CASSPSGSIGNSPLHF

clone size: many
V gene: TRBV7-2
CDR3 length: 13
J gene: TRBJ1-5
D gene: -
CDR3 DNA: TGTGCCAGCAGCCCCCATGGCAATCAGCCCCAGCATTTT
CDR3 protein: CASSPHGNQPQHF

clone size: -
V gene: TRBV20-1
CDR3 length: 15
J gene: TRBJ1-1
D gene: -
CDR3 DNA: TGCAGTGCTAGAGATCTTGGACTTTTGAACACTGAAGCTTTCTTT
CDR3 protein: CSARDLGLLNTEAFF

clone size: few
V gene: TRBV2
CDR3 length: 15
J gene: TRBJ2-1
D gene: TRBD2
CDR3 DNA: TGTGCCAGCAGTGATTGGCTAGCGGGGTACAATGAGCAGTTCTTC
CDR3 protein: CASSDWLAGYNEQFF

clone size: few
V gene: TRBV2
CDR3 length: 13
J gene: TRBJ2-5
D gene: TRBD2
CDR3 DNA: TGTGCCACTCGGACTAGCGGGCAAGAGACCCAGTACTTC
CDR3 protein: CATRTSGQETQYF

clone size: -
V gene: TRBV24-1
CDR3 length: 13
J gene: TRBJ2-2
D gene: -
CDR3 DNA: TGTGCCACCAGTGGGCAGAACACCGGGGAGCTGTTTTTT
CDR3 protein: CATSGQNTGELFF

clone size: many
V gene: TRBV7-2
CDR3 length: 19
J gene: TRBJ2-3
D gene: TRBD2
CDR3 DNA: TGTGCCAGCAGCCCCCTCGGGCTAGCGGGGGGTGCTAGCACAGATACGCAGTATTTT
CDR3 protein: CASSPLGLAGGASTDTQYF